Listed here are 21 T cell receptor beta chains from one sample, sequenced in a study of blood T cell repertoires in COVID-19. Measured with immunoSEQ multiplex PCR; TCRdb has only the in-frame clones, and not every one. This sample has approximately 200,000 clones, with 88% found just once. Material: peripheral blood. The receptors come from a woman aged 60-70 years with acute or convalescent COVID-19.

The chain joins TRBV7-2 to TRBJ2-7, with D maybe TRBD2 (5 bases). CDR3 size: 13 residues. Trimming stripped 5 bases from V and 4 bases from J, with 12 bases between. CDR1 and CDR2 (germline): SGHTA, FQGNSA. CDR3 nucleotides: TGTGCCAGCAGCGTAGGCCTAGCTTACGAGCAGTACTTC. Translated, it gives CASSVGLAYEQYF.

V gene TRBV10-3 combines with J gene TRBJ1-4; D gene unclear. Per germline, CDR1 ENHRY and CDR2 SYGVKD. V lost 5 bases and J 2 bases, leaving 6 bases between the germline ends. The length of the CDR3 is 13 residues. The CDR3 DNA is TGTGCCATCAGTACTAATACTAATGAAAAACTGTTTTTT. Residues: CAISTNTNEKLFF.

The V call is TRBV11-2, the J call TRBJ1-6; D is unclear. Germline CDR1 reads SGHAT; CDR2 reads FQNNGV. V was clipped by 4 bases and J by 7 bases, with 23 bases between them. The CDR3 contains 18 residues. CDR3 sequence reads: CASSSMLATGNKNSPLHF. CDR3 in DNA: TGTGCCAGCAGCTCGATGCTTGCGACGGGGAACAAGAATTCACCCCTCCACTTT.

The rearrangement joins TRBV5-1 to TRBJ1-3, with a weak D call TRBD1 (6 bases). Between the trimmed V and J ends, which lost 0 bases and 0 bases, there was a span of 10 bases. CDR3 length equals 16 residues. Looked up from germline, CDR1 is SGHRS and CDR2 is YFSETQ. Written as DNA, the CDR3 is TGCGCCAGCAGCTTGGAGGGACAAAGCTCTGGAAACACCATATATTTT. Translating gives CASSLEGQSSGNTIYF.

As DNA, the CDR3 is TGTGCCAGCAGCTTGCTCCTAGCGGGGTTCAACAATGAGCAGTTCTTC. It specifies CASSLLLAGFNNEQFF. This chain connects TRBV7-2 to TRBJ2-1, with TRBD2 matching 9 bases. CDR3 length equals 16 residues. Trimming took 3 bases from V and 5 from J; bases not matched to a gene: 8. CDR1 and CDR2 (germline): SGHTA, FQGNSA. The full variable domain, completed using reference TRBV7-2 and TRBJ2-1, is GAGVSQSPSNKVTEKGKDVELRCDPISGHTALYWYRQSLGQGLEFLIYFQGNSAPDKSGLPSDRFSAERTGGSVSTLTIQRTQQEDSAVYLCASSLLLAGFNNEQFFGPGTRLTVL.

The chain uses TRBV5-1 and TRBJ1-2, with 8 bases identical to TRBD1. This CDR3 is 14 amino acids long. J gave up 4 bases and V 0 bases, and 2 bases lay outside the gene matches. Germline V gives CDR1 SGHRS, CDR2 YFSETQ. As DNA, the CDR3 is TGCGCCAGCAGCTTGGGACAGGGGCGCTATGGCTACACCTTC. It codes for CASSLGQGRYGYTF.

The rearrangement uses TRBV11-2 and TRBJ2-5; 7 nucleotides agree with TRBD2. Losses at the gene ends were 7 bases for V and 5 bases for J; bases not matched to a gene: 10. CDR1 and CDR2 (germline): SGHAT, FQNNGV. CDR3 length: 14 amino acids. This CDR3 reads CASMAGVGEETQYF. As DNA, the CDR3 is TGTGCCAGCATGGCGGGAGTGGGAGAGGAGACCCAGTACTTC.

The chain combines TRBV6-5 with TRBJ2-1, with D perhaps TRBD1 (5 bases). The V gene's germline CDR1 is MNHEY and CDR2 SVGAGI. Trimming removed 6 bases at V and 4 bases at J, with 10 bases between. The CDR3 has 13 residues. This CDR3 reads CASRPSGYNEQFF. DNA of the CDR3: TGTGCCAGCAGACCGTCAGGGTACAATGAGCAGTTCTTC.

The rearrangement links TRBV19 to TRBJ2-7; the match to TRBD2 covers 12 bases. The CDR3 consists of 14 residues. Germline CDR1 is LNHDA and CDR2 is SQIVND (reference sequence). V dropped 8 bases and J dropped 4; count of bases not matched to a gene: 6. The CDR3 here is CASQTSGRAYEQYF. The CDR3 nucleotides are TGTGCCAGTCAGACTAGCGGGAGAGCATACGAGCAGTACTTC.

This chain joins TRBV25-1 and TRBJ1-4; 9 nucleotides match TRBD1. From germline, CDR1 is MGHDK and CDR2 SYGVNS. This CDR3 is built from 17 residues. The trim removed 2 bases at V and 3 bases at J, leaving 7 bases unmatched. The CDR3 loop is CASSELGQGIANEKLFF. The CDR3 region has the DNA TGTGCCAGCAGTGAACTGGGACAGGGAATCGCTAATGAAAAACTGTTTTTT.

J is TRBJ1-4 and V is TRBV18, with 8 bases matching TRBD1. Germline loops: CDR1 KGHSH, CDR2 LQKENI. The V and J ends lost 6 bases and 0 bases, in that order; junction bases with no gene match: 3. This CDR3 has 15 amino acids. The CDR3 coding sequence is TGTGCCAGCTCTTTACAGGGGGCAACTAATGAAAAACTGTTTTTT. Its protein is CASSLQGATNEKLFF.

The chain recombines TRBV6-5 with TRBJ1-2, with D perhaps matching TRBD1 (6 bases). CDR3 length equals 15 residues. V dropped 10 bases and J dropped 0 bases, with 18 bases sitting between them. Germline CDR1 MNHEY, CDR2 SVGAGI. In nucleotides, the CDR3 is TGTGCCACCGACATGACAGGCCGATCTAACTATGGCTACACCTTC. This sequence encodes CATDMTGRSNYGYTF.

CDR3 DNA: TGCGCCAGCAAACCCGCCGGGCAAGAGACCCAGTACTTC. Translating gives CASKPAGQETQYF. The J gene is TRBJ2-5, the V gene TRBV5-1; D remains unclear. The ends were cut back, 6 bases at V and 2 bases at J, with 11 bases in the middle. CDR1 and CDR2 from the germline V gene are SGHRS and YFSETQ. This CDR3 has 13 residues.

J is TRBJ1-1 and V is TRBV18, with no clear D. Germline CDR1 KGHSH, CDR2 LQKENI. V lost 6 bases and J 7 bases, leaving 21 bases between the germline ends. The CDR3 sequence is 15 residues long. The CDR3: CASSLNYALSDEAFF. The CDR3 region has the DNA TGTGCCAGCTCCCTAAACTACGCCCTTTCGGATGAAGCTTTCTTT.

The chain carries TRBV27 and TRBJ1-2, with 9 bases aligning to TRBD1. Germline lookup yields CDR1 MNHEY and CDR2 SMNVEV (reference sequence). This CDR3 has 16 residues. V was clipped by 5 bases and J by 2 bases; unmatched bases: 9. The CDR3 sequence: CASSILSGTGNYGYTF. CDR3 nucleotide sequence: TGTGCCAGCAGTATCCTCTCCGGGACAGGGAACTATGGCTACACCTTC.

The gene calls are TRBV2 and TRBJ1-5, with D hard to call. V was trimmed by 6 bases and J by 3 bases, leaving 15 bases between them. Germline CDR1 is SNHLY and CDR2 is FYNNEI. The CDR3 contains 15 residues. CDR3 in amino acids: CASRVAEVFNQPQHF. The DNA for the CDR3 is TGTGCCAGCAGAGTCGCGGAGGTCTTCAATCAGCCCCAGCATTTT.

The V gene is TRBV30, the J gene TRBJ1-5; TRBD1 matches 10 bases. With V trimmed by 3 bases and J by 4 bases, 3 bases remained unmatched. Per the germline V gene, CDR1 is GTSNPN and CDR2 is SVGIG (reference sequence). This CDR3 contains 14 residues. The CDR3: CAWSRTGGNQPQHF. CDR3 bases: TGTGCCTGGAGCCGGACAGGGGGGAATCAGCCCCAGCATTTT.

Worth noting for this clone: Other nucleotide sequences in the sample specify the same CDR3. This rearrangement joins TRBV19 to TRBJ1-5; unclear D gene. CDR1 is LNHDA and CDR2 is SQIVND in the germline V gene (reference sequence). This CDR3 comprises 14 residues. V lost 1 base and J lost 4, with 8 bases in between. CDR3 in amino acids: CASSIGAGNQPQHF. CDR3 bases: TGTGCCAGTAGTATAGGGGCAGGAAATCAGCCCCAGCATTTT.

The CDR3 region is CASGGGQRGGESYGYTF. The CDR3 DNA sequence: TGTGCTAGTGGTGGGGGACAGAGGGGCGGAGAAAGCTATGGCTACACCTTC. The V and J genes are TRBV12-5 and TRBJ1-2; 7 bases align to TRBD1. This CDR3 region has 17 residues. Per germline, CDR1 LGHNT and CDR2 FRNRAP. J gave up 4 bases and V 5 bases, and 16 bases lay outside the gene matches.

The chain uses TRBV27 and TRBJ1-5; 9 nucleotides line up with TRBD1. This CDR3 contains 13 residues. Germline V gene lookup returns CDR1 MNHEY and CDR2 SMNVEV (reference sequence). Trimming took 9 bases from V and 6 from J; bases not matched to a gene: 6. The CDR3 sequence: CASRTGVTQPQHF. As DNA, the CDR3 is TGTGCCAGTCGGACAGGGGTTACTCAGCCCCAGCATTTT.

The chain uses TRBV2 and TRBJ1-1; the match to TRBD1 covers 10 bases. The CDR3 has 13 amino acids. Germline CDR1 SNHLY, CDR2 FYNNEI. V shed 7 bases, J shed 7 bases, and the junction held 6 bases outside the gene matches. The CDR3 here is CASIQRTGGEAFF. CDR3 nucleotides: TGTGCCAGCATCCAAAGGACAGGGGGTGAAGCTTTCTTT.